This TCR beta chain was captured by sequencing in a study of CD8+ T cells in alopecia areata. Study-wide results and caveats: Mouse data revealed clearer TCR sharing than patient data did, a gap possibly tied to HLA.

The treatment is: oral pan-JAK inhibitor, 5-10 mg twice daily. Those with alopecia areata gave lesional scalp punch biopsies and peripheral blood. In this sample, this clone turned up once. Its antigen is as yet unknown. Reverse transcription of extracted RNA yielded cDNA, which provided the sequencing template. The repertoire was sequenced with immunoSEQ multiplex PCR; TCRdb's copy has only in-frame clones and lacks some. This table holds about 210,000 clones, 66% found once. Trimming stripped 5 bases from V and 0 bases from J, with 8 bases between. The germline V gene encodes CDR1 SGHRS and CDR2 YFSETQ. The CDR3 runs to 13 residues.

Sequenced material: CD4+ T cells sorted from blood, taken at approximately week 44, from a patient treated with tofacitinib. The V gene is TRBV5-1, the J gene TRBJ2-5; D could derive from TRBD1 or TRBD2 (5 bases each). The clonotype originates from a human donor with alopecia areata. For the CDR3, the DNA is TGCGCCAGCAGACCGGGGCACCAAGAGACCCAGTACTTC. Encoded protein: CASRPGHQETQYF.